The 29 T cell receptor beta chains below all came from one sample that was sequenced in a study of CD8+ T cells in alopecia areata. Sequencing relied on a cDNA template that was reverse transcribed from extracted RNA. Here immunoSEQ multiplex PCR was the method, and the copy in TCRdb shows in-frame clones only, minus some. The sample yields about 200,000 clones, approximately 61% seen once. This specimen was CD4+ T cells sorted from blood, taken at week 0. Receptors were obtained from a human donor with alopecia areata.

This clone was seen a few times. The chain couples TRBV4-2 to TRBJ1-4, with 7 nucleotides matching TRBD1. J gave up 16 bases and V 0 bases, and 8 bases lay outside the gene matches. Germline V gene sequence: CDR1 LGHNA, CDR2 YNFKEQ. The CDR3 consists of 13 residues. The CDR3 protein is CASSQEEGAEWFF. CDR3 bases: TGTGCCAGCAGCCAAGAGGAGGGGGCGGAGTGGTTTTTT.

CDR3 bases: TGTGCCAGCAGTTCAGGGGCCCATAATTCACCCCTCCACTTT. Translating gives CASSSGAHNSPLHF. The chain has TRBV6-5 and TRBJ1-6, with D maybe TRBD1 (6 bases). This CDR3 is built from 14 residues. V lost 4 bases and J lost 5, with 9 bases in between. Germline loops: CDR1 MNHEY, CDR2 SVGAGI.

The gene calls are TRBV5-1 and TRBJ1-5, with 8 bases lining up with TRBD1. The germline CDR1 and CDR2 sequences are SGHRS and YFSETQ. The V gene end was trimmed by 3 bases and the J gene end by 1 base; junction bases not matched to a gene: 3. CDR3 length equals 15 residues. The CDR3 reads CASSSGTGSNQPQHF. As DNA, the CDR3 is TGCGCCAGCAGCTCAGGGACAGGCAGCAATCAGCCCCAGCATTTT.

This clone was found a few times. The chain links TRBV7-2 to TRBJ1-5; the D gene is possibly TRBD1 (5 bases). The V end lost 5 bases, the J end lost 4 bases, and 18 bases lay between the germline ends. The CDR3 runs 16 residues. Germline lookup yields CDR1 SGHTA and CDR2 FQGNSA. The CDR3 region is CASSHQSGRGNQPQHF. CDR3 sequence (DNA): TGTGCCAGCAGCCACCAATCGGGGCGAGGTAATCAGCCCCAGCATTTT.

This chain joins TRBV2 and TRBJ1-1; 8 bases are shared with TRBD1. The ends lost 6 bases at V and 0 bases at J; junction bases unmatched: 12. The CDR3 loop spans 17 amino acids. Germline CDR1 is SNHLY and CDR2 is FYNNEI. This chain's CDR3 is CASSPDQGARLNTEAFF. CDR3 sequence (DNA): TGTGCCAGCAGCCCAGACCAGGGGGCGAGATTGAACACTGAAGCTTTCTTT.

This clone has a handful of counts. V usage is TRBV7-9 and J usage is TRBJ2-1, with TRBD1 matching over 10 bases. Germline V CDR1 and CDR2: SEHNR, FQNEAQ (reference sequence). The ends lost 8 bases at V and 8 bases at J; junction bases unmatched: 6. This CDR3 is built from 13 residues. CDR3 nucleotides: TGTGCCAGCTCCGGGACAGGGGACTATGAGCAGTTCTTC. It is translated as CASSGTGDYEQFF.

CDR3 coding DNA: TGTGCCAGCAGCTTGACAGGGGTTGACTATGGCTACACCTTC. Translating it yields CASSLTGVDYGYTF. The gene calls are TRBV7-3 and TRBJ1-2, with 8 bases identical to TRBD1. Per the germline V gene, CDR1 is SGHTA and CDR2 is FQGTGA. V lost 3 bases, J lost 3 bases, and 3 bases stayed unmatched. This CDR3 has 14 residues.

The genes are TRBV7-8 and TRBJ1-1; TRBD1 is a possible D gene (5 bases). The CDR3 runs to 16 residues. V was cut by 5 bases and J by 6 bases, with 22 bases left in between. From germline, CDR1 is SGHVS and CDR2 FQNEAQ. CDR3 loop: CASSPLWGTYTAEAFF. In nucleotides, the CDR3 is TGTGCCAGCAGCCCGCTATGGGGCACGTACACGGCTGAAGCTTTCTTT.

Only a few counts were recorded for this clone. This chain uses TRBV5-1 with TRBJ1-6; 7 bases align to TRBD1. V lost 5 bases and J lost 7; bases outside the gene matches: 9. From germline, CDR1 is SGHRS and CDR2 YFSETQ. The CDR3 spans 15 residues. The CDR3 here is CASRNPGQNNSPLHF. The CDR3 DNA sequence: TGCGCCAGCAGAAACCCGGGACAGAACAATTCACCCCTCCACTTT. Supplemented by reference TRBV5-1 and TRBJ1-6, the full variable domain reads KAGVTQTPRYLIKTRGQQVTLSCSPISGHRSVSWYQQTPGQGLQFLFEYFSETQRNKGNFPGRFSGRQFSNSRSEMNVSTLELGDSALYLCASRNPGQNNSPLHFGNGTRLTVT.

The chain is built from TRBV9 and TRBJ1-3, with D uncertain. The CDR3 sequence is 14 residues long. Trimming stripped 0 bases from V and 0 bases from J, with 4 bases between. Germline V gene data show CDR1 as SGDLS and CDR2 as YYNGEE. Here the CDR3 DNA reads TGTGCCAGCAGCGTAGTGAGCTCTGGAAACACCATATATTTT. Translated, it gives CASSVVSSGNTIYF. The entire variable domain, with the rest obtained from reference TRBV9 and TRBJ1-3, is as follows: DSGVTQTPKHLITATGQRVTLRCSPRSGDLSVYWYQQSLDQGLQFLIQYYNGEERAKGNILERFSAQQFPDLHSELNLSSLELGDSALYFCASSVVSSGNTIYFGEGSWLTVV.

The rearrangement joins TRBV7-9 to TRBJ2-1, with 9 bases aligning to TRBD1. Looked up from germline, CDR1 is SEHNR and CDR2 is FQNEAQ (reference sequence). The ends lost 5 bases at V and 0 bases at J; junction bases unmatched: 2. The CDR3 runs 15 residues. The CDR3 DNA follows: TGTGCCAGCAGCGAGGACAGGGGCTCCTACAATGAGCAGTTCTTC. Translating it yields CASSEDRGSYNEQFF.

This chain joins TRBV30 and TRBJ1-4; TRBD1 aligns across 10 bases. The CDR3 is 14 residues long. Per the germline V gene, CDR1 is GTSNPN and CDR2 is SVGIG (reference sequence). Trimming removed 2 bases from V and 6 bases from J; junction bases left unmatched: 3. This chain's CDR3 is CAWSLTGGDEKLFF. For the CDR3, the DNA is TGTGCCTGGAGTCTGACAGGGGGCGATGAAAAACTGTTTTTT.

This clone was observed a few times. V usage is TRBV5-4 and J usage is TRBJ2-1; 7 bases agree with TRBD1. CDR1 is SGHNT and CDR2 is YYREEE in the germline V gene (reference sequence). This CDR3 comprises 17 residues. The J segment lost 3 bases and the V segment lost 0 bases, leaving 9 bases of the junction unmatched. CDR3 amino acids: CASSLGTGQLFYNEQFF. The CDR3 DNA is TGTGCCAGCAGCTTGGGAACGGGACAGCTATTCTACAATGAGCAGTTCTTC.

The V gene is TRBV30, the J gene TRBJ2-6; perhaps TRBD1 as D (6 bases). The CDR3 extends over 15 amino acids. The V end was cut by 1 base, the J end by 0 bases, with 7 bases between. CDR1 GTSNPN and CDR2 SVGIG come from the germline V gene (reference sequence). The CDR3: CAWSAQGSGANVLTF. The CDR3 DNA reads TGTGCCTGGAGTGCACAGGGCTCTGGGGCCAACGTCCTGACTTTC.

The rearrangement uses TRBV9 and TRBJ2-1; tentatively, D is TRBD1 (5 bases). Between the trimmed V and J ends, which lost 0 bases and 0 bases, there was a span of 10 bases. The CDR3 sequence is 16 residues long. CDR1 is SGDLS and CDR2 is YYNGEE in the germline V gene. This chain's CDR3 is CASSVGGGNSYNEQFF. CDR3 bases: TGTGCCAGCAGCGTAGGGGGCGGAAACTCCTACAATGAGCAGTTCTTC.

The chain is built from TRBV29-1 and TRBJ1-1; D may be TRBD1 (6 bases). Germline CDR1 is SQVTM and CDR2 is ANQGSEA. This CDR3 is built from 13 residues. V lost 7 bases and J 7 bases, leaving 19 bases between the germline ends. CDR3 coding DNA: TGCAGCGCGGGTCAAGGGGGGAAGGGTGAAGCTTTCTTT. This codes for CSAGQGGKGEAFF.

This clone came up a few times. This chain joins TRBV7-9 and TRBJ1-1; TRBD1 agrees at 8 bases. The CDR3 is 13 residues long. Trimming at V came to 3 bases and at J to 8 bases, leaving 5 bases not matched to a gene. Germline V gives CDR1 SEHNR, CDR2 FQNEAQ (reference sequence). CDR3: CASSFQGASEAFF. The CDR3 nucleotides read TGTGCCAGCAGCTTCCAGGGGGCATCCGAAGCTTTCTTT.

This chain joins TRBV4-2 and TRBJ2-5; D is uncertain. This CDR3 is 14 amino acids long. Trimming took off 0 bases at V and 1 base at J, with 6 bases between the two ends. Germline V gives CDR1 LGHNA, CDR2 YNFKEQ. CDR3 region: CASSQDTVQETQYF. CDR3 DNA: TGTGCCAGCAGCCAAGATACGGTCCAAGAGACCCAGTACTTC.

CDR3 nucleotides: TGCGCCAGCAGCCCTCCGGGGGGGGAGACCCAGTACTTC. Protein: CASSPPGGETQYF. The chain combines TRBV5-1 with TRBJ2-5; 8 nucleotides match TRBD2. CDR1 and CDR2 (germline): SGHRS, YFSETQ. The trim removed 4 bases at V and 5 bases at J, leaving 4 bases unmatched. CDR3 length equals 13 residues.

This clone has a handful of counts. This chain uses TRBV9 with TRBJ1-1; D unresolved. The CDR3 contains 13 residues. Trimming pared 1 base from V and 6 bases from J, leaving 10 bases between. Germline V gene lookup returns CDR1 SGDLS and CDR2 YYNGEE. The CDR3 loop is CASSVSPGSEAFF. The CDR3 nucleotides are TGTGCCAGCAGCGTAAGTCCCGGGTCTGAAGCTTTCTTT.

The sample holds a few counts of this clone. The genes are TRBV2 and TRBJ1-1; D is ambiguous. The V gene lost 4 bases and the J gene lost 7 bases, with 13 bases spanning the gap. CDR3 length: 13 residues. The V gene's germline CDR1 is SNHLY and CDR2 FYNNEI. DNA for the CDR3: TGTGCCAGCAGTGCTCAAGATTCGGGTGAAGCTTTCTTT. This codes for CASSAQDSGEAFF.

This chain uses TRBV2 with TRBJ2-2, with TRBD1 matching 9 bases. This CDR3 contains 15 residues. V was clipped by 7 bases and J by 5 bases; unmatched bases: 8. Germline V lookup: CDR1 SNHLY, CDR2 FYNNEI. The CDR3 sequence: CASTGGQGVTGELFF. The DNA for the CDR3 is TGTGCCAGCACCGGGGGACAGGGAGTTACCGGGGAGCTGTTTTTT.

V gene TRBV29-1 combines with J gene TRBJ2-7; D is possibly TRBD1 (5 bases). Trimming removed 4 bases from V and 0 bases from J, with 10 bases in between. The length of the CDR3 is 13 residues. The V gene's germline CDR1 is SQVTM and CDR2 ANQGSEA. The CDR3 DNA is TGCAGCGTTGTCTCACAGGTCTCCTACGAGCAGTACTTC. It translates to CSVVSQVSYEQYF.

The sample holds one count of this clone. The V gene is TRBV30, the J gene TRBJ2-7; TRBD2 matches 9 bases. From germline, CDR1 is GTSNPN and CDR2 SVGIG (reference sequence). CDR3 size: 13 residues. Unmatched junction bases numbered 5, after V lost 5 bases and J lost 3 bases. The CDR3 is CAWGTSGHYEQYF. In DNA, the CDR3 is TGTGCCTGGGGAACTAGCGGGCACTACGAGCAGTACTTC.

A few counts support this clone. DNA for the CDR3: TGTGCCAGCAGCTTAGATCCTAGCGGGGCCTACAATGAGCAGTTCTTC. It encodes CASSLDPSGAYNEQFF. V gene TRBV7-2 combines with J gene TRBJ2-1; 9 bases fit TRBD2. The V gene end was trimmed by 1 base and the J gene end by 2 bases; junction bases not matched to a gene: 3. This CDR3 contains 16 residues. CDR1 and CDR2 (germline): SGHTA, FQGNSA.

CDR3 residues: CASSRGTPDTQYF. In nucleotides, the CDR3 is TGTGCCAGCAGCCGGGGGACGCCAGATACGCAGTATTTT. The V and J genes are TRBV2 and TRBJ2-3, with D possibly matching TRBD2 (6 bases). The CDR3 has 13 amino acids. The V end was cut by 6 bases, the J end by 4 bases, with 11 bases between. The germline CDR1 and CDR2 sequences are SNHLY and FYNNEI.

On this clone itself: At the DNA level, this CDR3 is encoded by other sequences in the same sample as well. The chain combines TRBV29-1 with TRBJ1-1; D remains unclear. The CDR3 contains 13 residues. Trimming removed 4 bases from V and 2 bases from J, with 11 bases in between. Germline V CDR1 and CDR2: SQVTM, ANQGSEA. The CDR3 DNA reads TGCAGCGTTGGTGGGGTTTTAAACACTGAAGCTTTCTTT. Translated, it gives CSVGGVLNTEAFF.

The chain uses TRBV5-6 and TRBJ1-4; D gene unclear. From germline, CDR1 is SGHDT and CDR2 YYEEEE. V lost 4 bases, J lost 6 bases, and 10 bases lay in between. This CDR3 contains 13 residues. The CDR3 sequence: CASSDFTDEKLFF. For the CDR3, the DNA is TGTGCCAGCAGCGACTTTACGGATGAAAAACTGTTTTTT.

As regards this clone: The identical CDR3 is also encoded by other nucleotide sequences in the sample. In DNA, the CDR3 is TGTGCCAGCAGCTCGACAGGAAACACTGAAGCTTTCTTT. Translating it yields CASSSTGNTEAFF. The chain has TRBV7-3 and TRBJ1-1; D is perhaps TRBD1 (6 bases). Trimming left V 4 bases short and J 2 bases short, with 8 bases between. The germline gives CDR1 SGHTA, CDR2 FQGTGA. This CDR3 has 13 residues.